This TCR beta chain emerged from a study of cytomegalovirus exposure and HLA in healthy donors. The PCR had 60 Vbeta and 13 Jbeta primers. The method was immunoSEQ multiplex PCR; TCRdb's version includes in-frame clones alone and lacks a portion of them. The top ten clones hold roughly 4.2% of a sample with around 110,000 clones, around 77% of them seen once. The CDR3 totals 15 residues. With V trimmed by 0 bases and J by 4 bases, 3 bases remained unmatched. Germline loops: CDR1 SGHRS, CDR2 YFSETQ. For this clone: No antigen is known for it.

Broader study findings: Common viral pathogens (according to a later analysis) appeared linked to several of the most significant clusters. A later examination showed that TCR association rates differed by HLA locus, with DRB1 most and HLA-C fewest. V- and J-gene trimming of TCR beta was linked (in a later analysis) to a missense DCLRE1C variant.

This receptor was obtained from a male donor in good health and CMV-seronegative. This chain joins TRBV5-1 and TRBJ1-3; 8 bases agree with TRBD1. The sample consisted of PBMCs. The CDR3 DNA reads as TGCGCCAGCAGCTTGGATCAGGGGGCGGGAAACACCATATATTTT. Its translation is CASSLDQGAGNTIYF. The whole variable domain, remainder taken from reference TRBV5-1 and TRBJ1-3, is KAGVTQTPRYLIKTRGQQVTLSCSPISGHRSVSWYQQTPGQGLQFLFEYFSETQRNKGNFPGRFSGRQFSNSRSEMNVSTLELGDSALYLCASSLDQGAGNTIYFGEGSWLTVV.